What follows are 18 T cell receptor beta chains derived from one specimen sequenced in a study of T cell responses to AZD1222 COVID-19 vaccine. TCRdb's copy holds only in-frame clones and misses some; the assay was immunoSEQ multiplex PCR. The sample contains about 120,000 clones, roughly nine tenths of which appear only once. The starting material was peripheral blood, obtained on day 0 of AZD1222 vaccination. Receptors originate from an adult in good health.

The CDR3 coding sequence is TGTGCCAGCTCTCTGGGGGCTGGGGACACTGAAGCTTTCTTT. Protein sequence: CASSLGAGDTEAFF. The gene calls are TRBV18 and TRBJ1-1; a possible D gene is TRBD1 (6 bases). The CDR3 extends over 14 amino acids. V lost 6 bases, J lost 3 bases, and 14 bases lay in between. CDR1 and CDR2 (germline): KGHSH, LQKENI.

The chain couples TRBV29-1 to TRBJ2-1; no reliable D call. Trimming removed 3 bases from V and 9 bases from J, with 12 bases in between. This CDR3 contains 12 residues. CDR1 SQVTM and CDR2 ANQGSEA come from the germline V gene. DNA of the CDR3: TGCAGCGTTGATGAGGATTGGGGTGAGCAGTTCTTC. Translating gives CSVDEDWGEQFF.

V gene TRBV7-2 combines with J gene TRBJ1-1, with D hard to call. The germline V and J ends were trimmed by 6 bases and 11 bases, with 19 bases remaining between them. The CDR3 length is 13 residues. Looked up from germline, CDR1 is SGHTA and CDR2 is FQGNSA. The CDR3 nucleotides read TGTGCCAGCAGAGACGGACCCTCCCCCGGGGCTTTCTTT. Amino acids: CASRDGPSPGAFF.

The J gene is TRBJ1-1, the V gene TRBV6-2 or TRBV6-3; D is ambiguous. Trimming shortened V by 1 base and J by 5 bases, and 11 bases separated the two germline ends. The CDR3 covers 14 residues. CDR1 and CDR2 from the germline V gene are MNHEY and SVGEGT. The CDR3 region is CASSYFPTGTEAFF. As DNA, the CDR3 is TGTGCCAGCAGTTACTTTCCGACGGGTACTGAAGCTTTCTTT.

The chain combines TRBV5-1 with TRBJ1-1, with D unclear. V shed 4 bases and J shed 3 bases, with 10 bases lying between them. The germline CDR1 and CDR2 sequences are SGHRS and YFSETQ. The CDR3 runs 13 residues. The DNA for the CDR3 is TGCGCCAGCAGCAATCAGGTGTACACTGAAGCTTTCTTT. Residues: CASSNQVYTEAFF.

The chain joins TRBV4-2 to TRBJ1-6; tentatively, D is TRBD1 (5 bases). There are 16 residues in the CDR3. Germline V gene data show CDR1 as LGHNA and CDR2 as YNFKEQ. V was clipped by 0 bases and J by 4 bases, with 10 bases between them. The CDR3 region is CASSQDPGLYNSPLHF. In DNA, the CDR3 is TGTGCCAGCAGCCAAGATCCAGGGTTATATAATTCACCCCTCCACTTT.

V is TRBV6-5 and J is TRBJ1-6; 8 bases fit TRBD1. Germline CDR1 and CDR2: MNHEY and SVGAGI. V shed 7 bases, J shed 13 bases, and the junction held 12 bases outside the gene matches. This CDR3 contains 14 residues. CDR3 DNA: TGTGCCAGCATCGCGGACAGGGCCCAATGGCCCCTCCACTTT. Its protein is CASIADRAQWPLHF.

This clone appeared once. The J gene is TRBJ1-1, the V gene TRBV6-5, with a possible D match to TRBD1 (5 bases). CDR1 is MNHEY, CDR2 SVGAGI, per germline. The CDR3 length is 15 residues. V was clipped by 6 bases and J by 4 bases, with 18 bases between them. CDR3 sequence reads: CASSPRQGFLTEAFF. Written as DNA, the CDR3 is TGTGCCAGCAGCCCGAGGCAGGGCTTCCTCACTGAAGCTTTCTTT.

The rearrangement uses TRBV6-6 and TRBJ2-3; 8 bases map to TRBD2. The V gene's germline CDR1 is MNHNY and CDR2 SVGAGI (reference sequence). This CDR3 spans 17 amino acids. V dropped 7 bases and J dropped 2; count of bases not matched to a gene: 14. CDR3 DNA sequence: TGTGCCAGCACTCGTCACGTTCGGGGGGGGTCCACAGATACGCAGTATTTT. It codes for CASTRHVRGGSTDTQYF.

The chain employs TRBV4-1 and TRBJ2-2, with D uncertain. The CDR3 runs 12 residues. The germline gives CDR1 MGHRA, CDR2 YSYEKL. Trimming cost V 3 bases and J 5 bases, with 4 bases left between them. CDR3 DNA sequence: TGCGCCAGCAGCCAGGGGACCGGGGAGCTGTTTTTT. It translates to CASSQGTGELFF.

This chain links TRBV3-1 (or the pseudogene TRBV3-2) with TRBJ1-6; no reliable D call. The CDR3 is 15 amino acids. Per the germline V gene, CDR1 is LGHDT and CDR2 is YNNKEL (reference sequence). V lost 10 bases and J 0 bases, leaving 13 bases between the germline ends. CDR3 nucleotide sequence: TGTGCCACCTCGTACGAGAGCTCCTATAATTCACCCCTCCACTTT. Translated: CATSYESSYNSPLHF.

The rearrangement uses TRBV19 and TRBJ1-2; D may be TRBD1 (5 bases). V was clipped by 0 bases and J by 7 bases, with 9 bases between them. CDR1 and CDR2 from the germline V gene are LNHDA and SQIVND (reference sequence). The CDR3 contains 13 residues. CDR3 residues: CASSIDRESGYTF. The CDR3 bases are TGTGCCAGTAGTATAGACAGGGAGTCTGGCTACACCTTC.

This chain uses TRBV18 with TRBJ2-5, with TRBD1 matching 8 bases. The CDR3 runs 18 residues. Germline V lookup: CDR1 KGHSH, CDR2 LQKENI. V lost 0 bases to trimming and J lost 4 bases; unmatched junction nucleotides: 13. DNA for the CDR3: TGTGCCAGCTCACCACCGGGGCAGGGGGCGCAGGGAGGAGAGACCCAGTACTTC. Encoded protein: CASSPPGQGAQGGETQYF.

This chain joins TRBV7-2 and TRBJ1-2, with TRBD1 identical over 7 bases. V shed 5 bases, J shed 3 bases, and the junction held 6 bases outside the gene matches. In germline, CDR1 is SGHTA, CDR2 FQGNSA. There are 14 residues in the CDR3. CDR3 coding DNA: TGTGCCAGCAGCCAGAGGGGGCACGACTATGGCTACACCTTC. Its protein is CASSQRGHDYGYTF.

This clone was observed a few times. As DNA, the CDR3 is TGTGCCAGCAGCCGCCTTACCCGGCAGGGAAGATTGATCTATGGCTACACCTTC. This encodes CASSRLTRQGRLIYGYTF. The rearrangement joins TRBV6-2 or TRBV6-3 to TRBJ1-2, with a possible D match to TRBD1 (5 bases). The CDR3 totals 18 residues. Germline V lookup: CDR1 MNHEY, CDR2 SVGEGT. Trimming left V 6 bases short and J 4 bases short, with 27 bases between.

The chain links TRBV6-1 to TRBJ1-1, with 8 bases matching TRBD1. Germline CDR1 is MNHNS and CDR2 is SASEGT. This CDR3 comprises 14 residues. The V segment lost 6 bases and the J segment 4 bases; nucleotides outside the gene matches: 7. The CDR3 spells CASSTTGGSTEAFF. The CDR3 nucleotides read TGTGCCAGCAGCACAACAGGGGGAAGCACTGAAGCTTTCTTT.

The chain has TRBV7-9 and TRBJ1-1; no clear D gene. The CDR3 loop spans 14 amino acids. The ends were cut back, 4 bases at V and 3 bases at J, with 12 bases in the middle. CDR1 and CDR2 (germline): SEHNR, FQNEAQ (reference sequence). The CDR3 coding sequence is TGTGCCAGCAGCTCCCGGTTAACCGACACTGAAGCTTTCTTT. Translating gives CASSSRLTDTEAFF.

The chain links TRBV6-6 to TRBJ1-3; D gene ambiguous. Germline values: CDR1 MNHNY, CDR2 SVGAGI (reference sequence). V lost 6 bases to trimming and J lost 8 bases, with 14 bases between them. CDR3 length equals 13 residues. CDR3 in amino acids: CASRPNDRDTIYF. The CDR3 DNA reads as TGTGCCAGCAGACCTAATGACCGGGACACCATATATTTT.